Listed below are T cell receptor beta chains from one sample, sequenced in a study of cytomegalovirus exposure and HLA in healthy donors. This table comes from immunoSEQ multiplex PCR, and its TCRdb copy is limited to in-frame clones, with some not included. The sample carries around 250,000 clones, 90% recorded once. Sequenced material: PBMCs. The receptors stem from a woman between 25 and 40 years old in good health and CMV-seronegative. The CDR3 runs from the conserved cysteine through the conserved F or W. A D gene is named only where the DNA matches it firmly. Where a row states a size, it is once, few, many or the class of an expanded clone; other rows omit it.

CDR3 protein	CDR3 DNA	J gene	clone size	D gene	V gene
CASSSLPGGNYEQYF	TGTGCCAGCAGCTCGCTCCCAGGGGGCAACTACGAGCAGTACTTC	TRBJ2-7	NA	TRBD1	TRBV7-8
CASSLNQPQHF	TGTGCCAGCAGTCTTAATCAGCCCCAGCATTTT	TRBJ1-5	NA	NA	TRBV28
CASTPGVRQGAYEQYF	TGTGCCAGCACCCCAGGGGTCCGACAGGGGGCCTACGAGCAGTACTTC	TRBJ2-7	NA	TRBD1	TRBV28
CATSTSTGSYEQYF	TGTGCCACCAGCACCTCGACAGGGTCCTACGAGCAGTACTTC	TRBJ2-7	NA	TRBD1	TRBV15
CASSVVLAGDGEQFF	TGTGCCAGCAGCGTAGTACTAGCGGGAGATGGTGAGCAGTTCTTC	TRBJ2-1	NA	TRBD2	TRBV9
CASSLVQNTAGEQYF	TGTGCCAGCAGCTTAGTACAAAACACAGCTGGCGAGCAGTACTTC	TRBJ2-7	NA	NA	TRBV7-6
CASSYGTGGMNEQFF	TGTGCCAGCAGTTACGGGACAGGGGGAATGAATGAGCAGTTCTTC	TRBJ2-1	NA	TRBD1	TRBV6-6
CASSLTGVTYNEQFF	TGCGCCAGCAGCTTGACAGGGGTAACCTACAATGAGCAGTTCTTC	TRBJ2-1	NA	TRBD1	TRBV5-1
CASSQGRLAGAAQYF	TGCGCCAGCAGCCAAGGTCGGCTAGCGGGAGCCGCGCAGTATTTT	TRBJ2-3	NA	TRBD2	TRBV4-3
CASSLGPESSYEQYF	TGTGCCAGCAGTTTAGGGCCAGAGAGCTCCTACGAGCAGTACTTC	TRBJ2-7	NA	NA	TRBV27
CASSLGLGMQETQYF	TGCGCCAGCAGCTTGGGACTAGGCATGCAAGAGACCCAGTACTTC	TRBJ2-5	NA	NA	TRBV5-1
CASSLVPGKGPQETQYF	TGTGCCAGCAGCTTAGTTCCCGGGAAGGGGCCACAAGAGACCCAGTACTTC	TRBJ2-5	NA	NA	TRBV7-9
CASSEREGLHEQYF	TGTGCCAGCAGTGAGCGGGAGGGCCTACACGAGCAGTACTTC	TRBJ2-7	once	TRBD2	TRBV28
CASSQGQGTAYEQYF	TGTGCCAGCAGCCAAGGGCAGGGGACGGCCTACGAGCAGTACTTC	TRBJ2-7	NA	NA	TRBV4-2
CASSQEATSGISYEQYF	TGTGCCAGCAGCCAAGAAGCGACTAGCGGGATCTCCTACGAGCAGTACTTC	TRBJ2-7	NA	TRBD2	TRBV4-2
CASSLGLAGVGHEQYF	TGTGCCAGCAGCCTTGGACTAGCGGGAGTAGGCCACGAGCAGTACTTC	TRBJ2-7	NA	TRBD2	TRBV7-9
CASSWWTGLGGEQFF	TGTGCCAGCAGCTGGTGGACAGGGCTGGGAGGTGAGCAGTTCTTC	TRBJ2-1	NA	TRBD1	TRBV5-5
CASSVGGRLSNNEQFF	TGTGCCAGCAGCGTAGGAGGGAGATTATCAAACAATGAGCAGTTCTTC	TRBJ2-1	NA	NA	TRBV9
CASSLDRETQYF	TGTGCCAGCAGCTTGGACAGAGAGACCCAGTACTTC	TRBJ2-5	NA	NA	TRBV11-3
CASSLAGQAAGETQYF	TGTGCCAGCAGCTTAGCTGGGCAGGCGGCGGGGGAGACCCAGTACTTC	TRBJ2-5	NA	NA	TRBV7-9
CASSSMDRGHTGELFF	TGTGCCAGCAGCTCCATGGACAGGGGACACACCGGGGAGCTGTTTTTT	TRBJ2-2	NA	TRBD1	TRBV5-6
CASSLWTGVTEAFF	TGTGCCAGCAGTTTATGGACAGGGGTTACTGAAGCTTTCTTT	TRBJ1-1	NA	TRBD1	TRBV28